These 19 T cell receptor beta chains share one sample of origin, sequenced in a study of blood T cell repertoires in COVID-19. Only in-frame clones appear in the TCRdb table, and some are missing; sequencing was by immunoSEQ multiplex PCR. The sample records roughly 300,000 clones, 85% being singletons. The sample consisted of PBMCs or T cells enriched from blood (not recorded which). The receptor source for this set is a woman between 50 and 59 years old who had recovered from COVID-19.

This clone has a handful of counts. CDR3 region: CASSDLSGGTPYEQYF. The CDR3 DNA sequence: TGTGCCAGCAGTGATCTCAGCGGGGGGACTCCCTACGAGCAGTACTTC. The J gene is TRBJ2-7, the V gene TRBV2; TRBD2 matches 9 bases. Germline CDR1 is SNHLY and CDR2 is FYNNEI. The CDR3 has 16 residues. Trimming cost V 3 bases and J 2 bases; bases outside gene matches: 8.

The chain employs TRBV5-3 and TRBJ1-5, with D maybe TRBD1 (6 bases). TRBV5-3 is given ORF status, its function remaining uncertain. CDR3 length: 15 residues. V lost 6 bases, J lost 6 bases, and 19 bases lay in between. The CDR3: CARKVSGGMSQPQHF. The CDR3 nucleotides read TGTGCCAGAAAAGTCTCGGGGGGCATGAGTCAGCCCCAGCATTTT.

This CDR3 is CASSQTGAGEQYF. CDR3 DNA sequence: TGTGCCAGCAGCCAGACAGGGGCGGGGGAGCAGTACTTC. The J gene is TRBJ2-7, the V gene TRBV9, with 8 bases that match TRBD1. Germline V CDR1 and CDR2: SGDLS, YYNGEE. There are 13 residues in the CDR3. J was trimmed by 7 bases and V by 4 bases; bases with no gene match: 7.

The V gene is TRBV21-1, the J gene TRBJ1-5; the D call in the table, TRBD1, was not verified against the DNA. TRBV21-1 is marked as a pseudogene. CDR3 length: 13 residues. The CDR3 spells CASQGTGNQPQHF. DNA of the CDR3: TGTGCCAGCCAGGGGACAGGCAATCAGCCCCAGCATTTT.

The chain employs TRBV23-1 and TRBJ2-7; 8 positions match TRBD1. TRBV23-1 is an ORF, with its function uncertain. The CDR3 is 17 amino acids. The V segment lost 4 bases and the J segment 3 bases; nucleotides outside the gene matches: 14. CDR3 DNA sequence: TGCGCCAGCAGTCCACATAGCCCAGGGGGCGAACACTACGAGCAGTACTTC. It yields the protein CASSPHSPGGEHYEQYF.

V and J are TRBV7-2 and TRBJ1-2; maybe TRBD1 (6 bases). Per the germline V gene, CDR1 is SGHTA and CDR2 is FQGNSA. V was clipped by 5 bases and J by 8 bases, with 18 bases between them. The CDR3 loop spans 14 amino acids. The CDR3 DNA reads as TGTGCCAGCAGCCAACCTGGCAGGGGCCTCGGCTACACCTTC. Amino acid sequence: CASSQPGRGLGYTF.

With respect to this clone: The junction does not match germline at one end; this may be a read error. The chain carries TRBV3-1 (or the pseudogene TRBV3-2) and TRBJ2-1; D gene uncertain. This CDR3 is built from 15 residues. Germline-derived CDR1 and CDR2 are LGHDT and YNNKEL (reference sequence). CDR3 region: CASSQVLESFNEQFF. Written as DNA, the CDR3 is TGTGCCAGCAGCCAAGTTTTAGAGTCCTTCAATGAGCAGTTCTTC.

V gene TRBV2 combines with J gene TRBJ2-5; D is ambiguous. The CDR3 is made up of 12 amino acids. Trimming removed 6 bases at V and 5 bases at J, with 10 bases between. Germline lookup yields CDR1 SNHLY and CDR2 FYNNEI. In DNA, the CDR3 is TGTGCCAGCAGCAGACAACGGGAGACCCAGTACTTC. This encodes CASSRQRETQYF.

This clone showed up just once. The chain couples TRBV5-8 to TRBJ2-4; possible D gene TRBD2, 6 bases. Trimming cost V 6 bases and J 4 bases, with 17 bases left between them. The CDR3 sequence is 15 residues long. Looked up from germline, CDR1 is SGHTS and CDR2 is YDEGEE. The CDR3: CASMPGPGRKNIQYF. The CDR3 coding sequence is TGTGCCAGCATGCCCGGCCCAGGGAGGAAAAACATTCAGTACTTC.

V is TRBV24-1 and J is TRBJ1-2; unclear D gene. In germline, CDR1 is KGHDR, CDR2 SFDVKD. Trimming cost V 3 bases and J 2 bases, with 15 bases left between them. The length of the CDR3 is 16 residues. CDR3 sequence: CATSDPGSTGNYGYTF. Here the CDR3 DNA reads TGTGCCACCAGTGATCCTGGTTCAACGGGAAACTATGGCTACACCTTC.

V is TRBV4-1 and J is TRBJ2-5; 10 bases align to TRBD2. V lost 0 bases and J lost 5; bases outside the gene matches: 6. The CDR3 runs 16 residues. Germline values: CDR1 MGHRA, CDR2 YSYEKL. CDR3 coding DNA: TGCGCCAGCAGCCAAGAAAGCGGGGGGGCCACGGAGACCCAGTACTTC. It specifies CASSQESGGATETQYF.

The chain's CDR3 is CASSGHFEAGDTDTQYF. CDR3 bases: TGTGCCAGCAGCGGCCACTTTGAAGCGGGGGACACAGATACGCAGTATTTT. The rearrangement links TRBV9 to TRBJ2-3; 8 bases fit TRBD2. V dropped 3 bases and J dropped 2; count of bases not matched to a gene: 11. The germline gives CDR1 SGDLS, CDR2 YYNGEE. This CDR3 region has 17 residues. Full variable domain (remainder filled in from reference TRBV9 and TRBJ2-3): DSGVTQTPKHLITATGQRVTLRCSPRSGDLSVYWYQQSLDQGLQFLIQYYNGEERAKGNILERFSAQQFPDLHSELNLSSLELGDSALYFCASSGHFEAGDTDTQYFGPGTRLTVL.

The chain uses TRBV19 and TRBJ2-3, with no clear D. The V and J ends lost 0 bases and 6 bases respectively, with 7 bases between them. Germline assignment: CDR1 LNHDA and CDR2 SQIVND (reference sequence). The CDR3 sequence is 13 residues long. The CDR3, as DNA: TGTGCCAGTAGTATAGATCTGCAGGATACGCAGTATTTT. It codes for CASSIDLQDTQYF. Full variable domain (rest looked up from reference TRBV19 and TRBJ2-3): DGGITQSPKYLFRKEGQNVTLSCEQNLNHDAMYWYRQDPGQGLRLIYYSQIVNDFQKGDIAEGYSVSREKKESFPLTVTSAQKNPTAFYLCASSIDLQDTQYFGPGTRLTVL.

The chain recombines TRBV12-3 or TRBV12-4 with TRBJ2-5; 7 bases line up with TRBD1. The CDR3 totals 13 residues. The ends lost 6 bases at V and 2 bases at J; junction bases unmatched: 3. The CDR3 here is CASRLGQQETQYF. In DNA form, the CDR3 reads TGTGCCAGCAGATTGGGACAGCAAGAGACCCAGTACTTC.

Comments on this clone: A much larger clone differs by one base, so this may be a read error. Additional DNA sequences in this sample encode the identical CDR3. The chain links TRBV30 to TRBJ2-7; D not certain. Germline values: CDR1 GTSNPN, CDR2 SVGIG (reference sequence). V was trimmed by 2 bases and J by 3 bases, leaving 8 bases between them. The CDR3 totals 12 residues. The CDR3 region has the DNA TGTGCCTGGAGTAGTCCCGGCTACGAGCAGTACTTC. Residues: CAWSSPGYEQYF.

This chain uses TRBV11-2 with TRBJ2-7; a possible D gene is TRBD2 (5 bases). V was cut by 5 bases and J by 11 bases, with 13 bases left in between. This CDR3 comprises 11 residues. Germline CDR1 reads SGHAT; CDR2 reads FQNNGV. Here the CDR3 reads CASSPGLGKYF. The CDR3, as DNA: TGTGCCAGCAGCCCCGGACTGGGAAAGTACTTC.

The V call is TRBV7-9, the J call TRBJ1-3; tentatively, D is TRBD1 (6 bases). CDR1 SEHNR and CDR2 FQNEAQ come from the germline V gene (reference sequence). The length of the CDR3 is 15 residues. V lost 5 bases and J lost 9, with 20 bases in between. The CDR3 DNA reads as TGTGCCAGCAGCACACACGGGAAGGGGGAGACCACCATATATTTT. It codes for CASSTHGKGETTIYF.

V and J are TRBV2 and TRBJ2-1; a possible D gene is TRBD1 (7 bases). The V and J ends lost 6 bases and 1 base respectively, with 13 bases between them. The CDR3 sequence is 15 residues long. Germline assignment: CDR1 SNHLY and CDR2 FYNNEI. For the CDR3, the DNA is TGTGCCAGCAGAGAGACAGGGACTTCCTACAATGAGCAGTTCTTC. This gives the protein CASRETGTSYNEQFF.

V is TRBV5-1 and J is TRBJ2-5, with a possible D match to TRBD2 (6 bases). There are 15 residues in the CDR3. Trimming left V 2 bases short and J 0 bases short, with 11 bases between. Germline V gene lookup returns CDR1 SGHRS and CDR2 YFSETQ. The CDR3 DNA is TGCGCCAGCAGCTTCGGAGGGAGGAACCAAGAGACCCAGTACTTC. Protein product: CASSFGGRNQETQYF.